The 31 T cell receptor beta chains in this list originate from one sample, sequenced in a study of blood T cell repertoires in COVID-19. The table came from immunoSEQ multiplex PCR; TCRdb's copy has only in-frame clones and leaves some out. The top ten hold just under 4% of the sample, which has 350,000 or so clones, roughly 89% seen once. Sequenced material: peripheral blood. The receptors were gathered from an older woman with COVID-19, enrolled during active disease.

V and J are TRBV24-1 and TRBJ2-2; D is possibly TRBD1 (6 bases). Germline V gives CDR1 KGHDR, CDR2 SFDVKD. The CDR3 covers 15 residues. The V end lost 2 bases, the J end lost 5 bases, and 11 bases lay between the germline ends. This CDR3 is CATSDSSRGTGELFF. In nucleotides, the CDR3 is TGTGCCACCAGTGATTCATCCAGGGGTACCGGGGAGCTGTTTTTT.

The V gene is TRBV12-3 or TRBV12-4, the J gene TRBJ1-5; D call uncertain. V gave up 3 bases and J gave up 5 bases, with 2 bases separating them. The CDR3 runs 11 residues. CDR3 in amino acids: CASSFDQPQHF. The DNA for the CDR3 is TGTGCCAGCAGTTTCGATCAGCCCCAGCATTTT.

The V and J genes are TRBV18 and TRBJ2-3, with TRBD2 matching over 11 bases. V gave up 1 base and J gave up 3 bases; unmatched junction bases: 0. The CDR3 runs to 15 residues. Germline V gene data show CDR1 as KGHSH and CDR2 as LQKENI. The CDR3 spells CASSPRLAGTDTQYF. The DNA of the CDR3 is TGTGCCAGCTCACCACGACTAGCGGGAACAGATACGCAGTATTTT. The entire variable domain, with the rest obtained from reference TRBV18 and TRBJ2-3, is as follows: NAGVMQNPRHLVRRRGQEARLRCSPMKGHSHVYWYRQLPEEGLKFMVYLQKENIIDESGMPKERFSAEFPKEGPSILRIQQVVRGDSAAYFCASSPRLAGTDTQYFGPGTRLTVL.

The chain links TRBV11-2 to TRBJ1-5; D not resolved. This CDR3 is 13 amino acids long. From germline, CDR1 is SGHAT and CDR2 FQNNGV. Trimming stripped 2 bases from V and 6 bases from J, with 8 bases between. The CDR3 loop reads CASSLSSGQPQHF. The CDR3 DNA reads TGTGCCAGCAGCTTATCGTCAGGTCAGCCCCAGCATTTT.

This clone was seen a handful of times. V usage is TRBV2 and J usage is TRBJ1-1; 8 positions match TRBD1. The length of the CDR3 is 15 residues. The V gene's germline CDR1 is SNHLY and CDR2 FYNNEI. J lost 6 bases, V lost 5 bases, and 11 bases had no gene match. The CDR3 loop reads CASSIKPTGAAEAFF. The CDR3 nucleotides read TGTGCCAGCAGTATTAAGCCGACAGGGGCCGCTGAAGCTTTCTTT.

The V call is TRBV29-1, the J call TRBJ2-2; TRBD2 aligns across 7 bases. CDR1 and CDR2 (germline): SQVTM, ANQGSEA. The CDR3 is 13 residues long. V trimming: 8 bases; J trimming: 1 base; junction bases outside the gene matches: 4. The CDR3 loop is CSHWEGNTGELFF. In DNA, the CDR3 is TGCAGCCACTGGGAGGGGAACACCGGGGAGCTGTTTTTT.

This clone has a single count. This chain connects TRBV7-2 to TRBJ1-6; D unresolved. The CDR3 loop spans 13 amino acids. CDR1 and CDR2 from the germline V gene are SGHTA and FQGNSA. Trimming stripped 2 bases from V and 7 bases from J, with 6 bases between. The CDR3 DNA reads TGTGCCAGCAGCTTACAGGCGAATTCACCCCTCCACTTT. Residues: CASSLQANSPLHF.

CDR3 bases: TGTGCCAGCAGCCGATACAGGGGAGGTTCACCCCTCCACTTT. Its translation: CASSRYRGGSPLHF. This sequence joins TRBV14 and TRBJ1-6, with 7 bases that match TRBD1. Germline assignment: CDR1 SGHDN and CDR2 FVKESK. CDR3 length: 14 amino acids. With 4 bases clipped from V and 9 bases from J, the junction kept 6 bases outside the gene matches.

This rearrangement joins TRBV28 to TRBJ1-3, with 9 bases aligning to TRBD1. From germline, CDR1 is MDHEN and CDR2 SYDVKM. CDR3 length equals 16 residues. V dropped 5 bases and J dropped 4; count of bases not matched to a gene: 9. The CDR3 nucleotides are TGTGCCAGCAGTGCCGCACAGGGGGCCAGAGGAAACACCATATATTTT. It is translated as CASSAAQGARGNTIYF. Full variable domain (missing parts from reference TRBV28 and TRBJ1-3): DVKVTQSSRYLVKRTGEKVFLECVQDMDHENMFWYRQDPGLGLRLIYFSYDVKMKEKGDIPEGYSVSREKKERFSLILESASTNQTSMYLCASSAAQGARGNTIYFGEGSWLTVV.

V usage is TRBV7-3 and J usage is TRBJ1-2, with 8 nucleotides matching TRBD1. This CDR3 is 16 amino acids long. V dropped 2 bases and J dropped 4; count of bases not matched to a gene: 9. Germline values: CDR1 SGHTA, CDR2 FQGTGA. The CDR3 DNA sequence: TGTGCCAGCAGCTTAGAAGGCACAGGGGGTTCCTATGGCTACACCTTC. It codes for CASSLEGTGGSYGYTF.

The chain joins TRBV2 to TRBJ1-1; D remains unclear. Germline lookup yields CDR1 SNHLY and CDR2 FYNNEI. The CDR3 extends over 13 amino acids. V was cut by 3 bases and J by 3 bases, with 8 bases left in between. The CDR3 loop is CASSDVRHTEAFF. The CDR3 region has the DNA TGTGCCAGCAGTGATGTGCGCCACACTGAAGCTTTCTTT.

The rearrangement uses TRBV3-1 (or the pseudogene TRBV3-2) and TRBJ1-3; a weak D match, TRBD1 (6 bases). This CDR3 is 14 amino acids long. Deletions cut 4 bases from V and 4 bases from J, with 11 bases between. Per germline, CDR1 LGHDT and CDR2 YNNKEL (reference sequence). CDR3 sequence reads: CASSLGGVGNTIYF. The CDR3 DNA sequence: TGTGCCAGCAGCCTAGGGGGGGTCGGAAACACCATATATTTT.

The gene calls are TRBV6-6 and TRBJ2-7, with TRBD2 identical over 9 bases. CDR3 length: 14 residues. Trimming at V came to 6 bases and at J to 3 bases, leaving 6 bases not matched to a gene. CDR1 is MNHNY and CDR2 is SVGAGI in the germline V gene (reference sequence). Here the CDR3 DNA reads TGTGCCAGCAGAACCTTAGCGGGGGACTACGAGCAGTACTTC. This gives the protein CASRTLAGDYEQYF.

The chain has TRBV4-1 and TRBJ1-2, with 7 positions matching TRBD1. From germline, CDR1 is MGHRA and CDR2 YSYEKL. The V and J ends lost 1 base and 5 bases, in that order; junction bases with no gene match: 7. This CDR3 spans 15 amino acids. The CDR3 region has the DNA TGCGCCAGCAGCCAAGCCGGGACAGCTTCATATGGCTACACCTTC. Its protein product is CASSQAGTASYGYTF.

This clone appeared once. The rearrangement links TRBV5-5 to TRBJ2-7; 9 nucleotides align to TRBD1. The CDR3 totals 14 residues. V trimming: 6 bases; J trimming: 3 bases; junction bases outside the gene matches: 7. In germline, CDR1 is SGHKS, CDR2 YYEKEE (reference sequence). The CDR3 DNA follows: TGTGCCAGCATTCCCACAGGGGGCTTCTACGAGCAGTACTTC. It codes for CASIPTGGFYEQYF. The full variable domain, rest sourced from reference TRBV5-5 and TRBJ2-7, is DAGVTQSPTHLIKTRGQQVTLRCSPISGHKSVSWYQQVLGQGPQFIFQYYEKEERGRGNFPDRFSARQFPNYSSELNVNALLLGDSALYLCASIPTGGFYEQYFGPGTRLTVT.

This chain links TRBV5-1 with TRBJ2-2, with D possibly TRBD1 on 5 matching bases. V dropped 6 bases and J dropped 1 base, with 10 bases sitting between them. Germline CDR1 SGHRS, CDR2 YFSETQ. The length of the CDR3 is 14 residues. The CDR3 DNA is TGCGCCAGCAAGGGCAGGGTGAACACCGGGGAGCTGTTTTTT. It specifies CASKGRVNTGELFF.

This rearrangement joins TRBV5-8 to TRBJ1-5, with D perhaps matching TRBD1 (5 bases). CDR1 is SGHTS, CDR2 YDEGEE, per germline. V was clipped by 3 bases and J by 1 base, with 8 bases between them. CDR3 length: 14 residues. DNA for the CDR3: TGTGCCAGCAGCTACCGGACAAGCAATCAGCCCCAGCATTTT. This gives the protein CASSYRTSNQPQHF.

V usage is TRBV29-1 and J usage is TRBJ2-3, with D unclear. Germline CDR1 reads SQVTM; CDR2 reads ANQGSEA. This CDR3 has 14 amino acids. Trimming took off 5 bases at V and 5 bases at J, with 17 bases between the two ends. CDR3 protein: CSVSHPRRQDTQYF. The CDR3 bases are TGCAGCGTTTCCCACCCGCGTAGACAAGATACGCAGTATTTT.

The J gene is TRBJ2-7, the V gene TRBV11-2, with 8 positions matching TRBD1. With V trimmed by 5 bases and J by 1 base, 7 bases remained unmatched. This CDR3 contains 15 residues. CDR1 and CDR2 (germline): SGHAT, FQNNGV. The CDR3 DNA is TGTGCCAGCAGCCCAGAAGGGACAGGATCCTACGAGCAGTACTTC. The encoded protein is CASSPEGTGSYEQYF.

The chain uses TRBV7-3 and TRBJ2-7; 7 bases match TRBD1. The germline V gene encodes CDR1 SGHTA and CDR2 FQGTGA. J was trimmed by 3 bases and V by 5 bases; bases with no gene match: 7. This CDR3 spans 14 amino acids. CDR3 sequence: CASSQGAGGYEQYF. In nucleotides, the CDR3 is TGTGCCAGCAGCCAAGGAGCAGGGGGCTACGAGCAGTACTTC.

CDR3 nucleotide sequence: TGTGCCAGCAGTTCCCCAGGAAACACCATATATTTT. This encodes CASSSPGNTIYF. V and J are TRBV25-1 and TRBJ1-3, with D uncertain. The germline CDR1 and CDR2 sequences are MGHDK and SYGVNS. This CDR3 has 12 amino acids. Trimming left V 5 bases short and J 4 bases short, with 6 bases between.

CDR3 DNA: TGTGCCAGCCCCCTGAACAGGGCAACCGGGGAGCTGTTTTTT. Its protein product is CASPLNRATGELFF. This chain links TRBV18 with TRBJ2-2; D possibly corresponds to TRBD1 (6 bases). Trimming removed 8 bases from V and 5 bases from J, with 15 bases in between. Germline V CDR1 and CDR2: KGHSH, LQKENI. CDR3 size: 14 residues.

V is TRBV6-5 and J is TRBJ1-5; 10 bases line up with TRBD1. The length of the CDR3 is 14 residues. In germline, CDR1 is MNHEY, CDR2 SVGAGI. J lost 4 bases, V lost 6 bases, and 3 bases had no gene match. For the CDR3, the DNA is TGTGCCAGCAGCCAGGGACAGGGGAATCAGCCCCAGCATTTT. Translating it yields CASSQGQGNQPQHF.

This clone was seen more than once but under ten times. Other DNA sequences in this sample translate to the same CDR3. The rearrangement links TRBV9 to TRBJ1-1; D is perhaps TRBD1 (5 bases). The V and J ends lost 4 bases and 1 base respectively, with 11 bases between them. The CDR3 contains 14 residues. Germline CDR1 and CDR2: SGDLS and YYNGEE. CDR3 DNA: TGTGCCAGCAGCCCCGGGACTGGGAACACTGAAGCTTTCTTT. Translating gives CASSPGTGNTEAFF.

The chain has TRBV2 and TRBJ2-7, with D perhaps matching TRBD2 (5 bases). V shed 10 bases and J shed 2 bases, with 18 bases lying between them. The V gene's germline CDR1 is SNHLY and CDR2 FYNNEI. This CDR3 contains 14 residues. The CDR3: CATKEERQTYEQYF. As DNA, the CDR3 is TGTGCCACCAAGGAGGAAAGGCAGACCTACGAGCAGTACTTC.

This clone was found a few times. V is TRBV18 and J is TRBJ2-5, with 9 bases identical to TRBD1. This CDR3 comprises 15 residues. In germline, CDR1 is KGHSH, CDR2 LQKENI. V shed 3 bases and J 5 bases; nucleotides not matched to a gene: 7. The CDR3 DNA follows: TGTGCCAGCTCACCGGGACAGGGTACCCGGGAGACCCAGTACTTC. Protein product: CASSPGQGTRETQYF.

The chain has TRBV4-1 and TRBJ1-1, with a tentative D call TRBD1 (6 bases). CDR1 is MGHRA and CDR2 is YSYEKL in the germline V gene. V was clipped by 1 base and J by 0 bases, with 9 bases between them. There are 15 residues in the CDR3. CDR3 nucleotide sequence: TGCGCCAGCAGCCAAGTCGGGACACTGAACACTGAAGCTTTCTTT. Translating gives CASSQVGTLNTEAFF.

The J gene is TRBJ2-5, the V gene TRBV3-1 (or the pseudogene TRBV3-2); no definite D call. The CDR3 runs 12 residues. Germline V lookup: CDR1 LGHDT, CDR2 YNNKEL (reference sequence). Deletions cut 0 bases from V and 3 bases from J, with 2 bases between. CDR3 in DNA: TGTGCCAGCAGCCAAGATAAAGAGACCCAGTACTTC. Protein sequence: CASSQDKETQYF.

J is TRBJ2-2 and V is TRBV5-1, with D perhaps TRBD1 (5 bases). There are 15 residues in the CDR3. The V and J ends lost 0 bases and 4 bases respectively, with 10 bases between them. The germline V gene encodes CDR1 SGHRS and CDR2 YFSETQ. CDR3 sequence: CASSLEGVGTGELFF. The CDR3 DNA sequence: TGCGCCAGCAGCTTGGAAGGGGTAGGCACCGGGGAGCTGTTTTTT. Filled out from reference TRBV5-1 and TRBJ2-2, the complete variable domain reads KAGVTQTPRYLIKTRGQQVTLSCSPISGHRSVSWYQQTPGQGLQFLFEYFSETQRNKGNFPGRFSGRQFSNSRSEMNVSTLELGDSALYLCASSLEGVGTGELFFGEGSRLTVL.

This clone was counted a single time. This rearrangement joins TRBV10-3 to TRBJ1-1; D not resolved. CDR1 ENHRY and CDR2 SYGVKD come from the germline V gene. CDR3 size: 12 residues. V was clipped by 3 bases and J by 5 bases, with 7 bases between them. The CDR3 protein is CAISDGRTEAFF. The CDR3 nucleotides are TGTGCCATCAGTGACGGTCGTACTGAAGCTTTCTTT.

CDR3 sequence reads: CASSLASGFPQHF. DNA for the CDR3: TGTGCCAGCAGCTTAGCCTCAGGGTTCCCCCAGCATTTT. The chain carries TRBV7-9 and TRBJ1-5, with a tentative D call TRBD1 (5 bases). V lost 0 bases and J lost 10, with 10 bases in between. The CDR3 extends over 13 amino acids. Germline V gene data show CDR1 as SEHNR and CDR2 as FQNEAQ (reference sequence).